These 17 T cell receptor beta chains share one sample of origin, sequenced in a study of T cells in Graves' hyperthyroidism and ophthalmopathy. RNA transcripts gave rise to amplified TCR beta CDR3 regions. When the TCR CDR3 underwent first-round RT-PCR, the HTBI primer set was used. TCRdb reprocessed the multiplex PCR reads via MiXCR and lists one record per CDR3 protein. This repertoire shows 300,000 to 450,000 distinct CDR3 sequences, about a sixth found once; its top ten account for about 27%. Sequencing used blood. The receptor set was obtained from a young woman with Graves' hyperthyroidism that later progressed to Graves' ophthalmopathy.

This chain joins TRBV5-4 and TRBJ2-1; 13 bases align to TRBD2. The germline gives CDR1 SGHNT, CDR2 YYREEE (reference sequence). This CDR3 spans 15 amino acids. After removal of 3 bases from V and 6 bases from J, the junction contained 3 bases not matched to a gene. The CDR3 DNA reads as TGTGCCAGCAGCTGGACTAGCGGGAGAAGCAATGAGCAGTTCTTC. Translating gives CASSWTSGRSNEQFF.

This clonotype appeared many times. The J gene is TRBJ2-5, the V gene TRBV7-2, with a weak D call TRBD1 (5 bases). CDR3 length: 16 amino acids. Germline CDR1 and CDR2: SGHTA and FQGNSA. V lost 1 base and J lost 7, with 19 bases in between. The DNA for the CDR3 is TGTGCCAGCAGCTTAGATTTCGAAGGGGTCCGAGGGACCCAGTACTTC. Its translation is CASSLDFEGVRGTQYF.

A word on this clonotype: This sequence may be a read error, since a much larger clone differs from it by one base. The CDR3 end shows no conserved phenylalanine or tryptophan, and so a read error is likely. V usage is TRBV18 and J usage is TRBJ1-1, with 9 bases aligning to TRBD1. Germline loops: CDR1 KGHSH, CDR2 LQKENI. V lost 6 bases to trimming and J lost 1 base; unmatched junction nucleotides: 12. There are 17 residues in the CDR3. The CDR3 loop reads CASSPRTGVIGNTEAFL. The CDR3 coding sequence is TGTGCCAGCTCCCCTCGGACAGGGGTTATCGGGAACACTGAAGCTTTCCTT.

Concerning this clonotype: A much larger clone lies one base from this, so it may be a read error. This chain uses TRBV5-1 with TRBJ1-1; D ambiguous. The CDR3 has 14 amino acids. V was cut by 3 bases and J by 8 bases, with 17 bases left in between. CDR1 is SGHRS and CDR2 is YFSETQ in the germline V gene. For the CDR3, the DNA is TGCGCCAGCAGCTCGCTCATCTCGACGATAGAAGCTTTCTTT. It codes for CASSSLISTIEAFF.

The sample holds many counts of this clonotype. This chain joins TRBV28 and TRBJ2-2, with D hard to call. The CDR3 is 15 amino acids. The germline V gene has CDR1 MDHEN and CDR2 SYDVKM. Trimming shortened V by 6 bases and J by 1 base, and 12 bases separated the two germline ends. CDR3 in DNA: TGTGCCAGCAGCCCTAGTAGCATGAACACCGGGGAGCTGTTTTTT. Its protein product is CASSPSSMNTGELFF.

This clonotype was counted a few times. The gene calls are TRBV18 and TRBJ1-6; 9 bases are shared with TRBD1. Germline trimming cut 2 bases from V and 10 bases from J; bases unmatched to any gene: 6. The germline V gene encodes CDR1 KGHSH and CDR2 LQKENI. The CDR3 length is 15 residues. For the CDR3, the DNA is TGTGCCAGCTCACCAACAGGGGGCGCCGGATCACCCCTCCACTTT. This encodes CASSPTGGAGSPLHF.

The sample holds a few counts of this clonotype. This chain connects TRBV27 to TRBJ2-5; 8 bases are shared with TRBD1. J was trimmed by 0 bases and V by 10 bases; bases with no gene match: 13. The CDR3 has 16 residues. Germline V lookup: CDR1 MNHEY, CDR2 SMNVEV (reference sequence). This chain's CDR3 is CATGTGPYSYQETQYF. As DNA, the CDR3 is TGTGCCACAGGGACAGGCCCTTACTCGTACCAAGAGACCCAGTACTTC.

This clonotype was counted a few times. This chain uses TRBV6-6 with TRBJ2-7, with TRBD2 as a possible D gene (6 bases). CDR1 MNHNY and CDR2 SVGAGI come from the germline V gene (reference sequence). The CDR3 is 16 amino acids. V lost 0 bases and J 6 bases, leaving 18 bases between the germline ends. For the CDR3, the DNA is TGTGCCAGCAGTTACTCTTCGGGGAGGCGGGGAGGCGAGCAGTACTTC. Encoded protein: CASSYSSGRRGGEQYF.

This clonotype showed up many times. The chain recombines TRBV6-6 with TRBJ1-6; D perhaps matches TRBD1 (5 bases). V lost 0 bases and J lost 8, with 32 bases in between. Germline assignment: CDR1 MNHNY and CDR2 SVGAGI (reference sequence). The CDR3 runs 22 residues. The CDR3 region is CASSYSLAPGRSQGIGYSPLHF. In DNA form, the CDR3 reads TGTGCCAGCAGTTACTCTTTGGCCCCTGGCCGATCCCAGGGCATCGGCTATTCACCCCTCCACTTT.

This clonotype was recorded once. The chain has TRBV2 and TRBJ2-1; no firm D call. V shed 3 bases and J shed 5 bases, with 17 bases lying between them. CDR1 and CDR2 from the germline V gene are SNHLY and FYNNEI. This CDR3 is 16 amino acids long. CDR3 DNA: TGTGCCAGCAGTGATCTTCCGAGCACCAACAACAATGAGCAGTTCTTC. Protein product: CASSDLPSTNNNEQFF.

V gene TRBV27 combines with J gene TRBJ2-7, with D possibly being TRBD1 or TRBD2 (5 bases each). The germline V gene has CDR1 MNHEY and CDR2 SMNVEV (reference sequence). This CDR3 is 15 amino acids long. V was trimmed by 3 bases and J by 3 bases, leaving 15 bases between them. The CDR3 DNA reads as TGTGCCAGCAGTTTCTCACCCCCGGGGCACTACGAGCAGTACTTC. The encoded protein is CASSFSPPGHYEQYF.

This clonotype was counted many times. The chain couples TRBV7-2 to TRBJ2-6; D remains unclear. The CDR3 consists of 15 residues. Germline-derived CDR1 and CDR2 are SGHTA and FQGNSA. V was clipped by 5 bases and J by 1 base, with 9 bases between them. CDR3 sequence reads: CASSPDYSGANVLTF. Here the CDR3 DNA reads TGTGCCAGCAGCCCCGATTATTCTGGGGCCAACGTCCTGACTTTC.

This clonotype was counted ten times or more. The V and J genes are TRBV7-9 and TRBJ1-3; D unclear. The CDR3 is 13 residues long. Germline CDR1 reads SEHNR; CDR2 reads FQNEAQ (reference sequence). The V end lost 5 bases, the J end lost 4 bases, and 9 bases lay between the germline ends. The CDR3, as DNA: TGTGCCAGCAGCCCTACAACAGGAAACACCATATATTTT. It encodes CASSPTTGNTIYF. The whole variable domain, remainder taken from reference TRBV7-9 and TRBJ1-3, is DTGVSQNPRHKITKRGQNVTFRCDPISEHNRLYWYRQTLGQGPEFLTYFQNEAQLEKSRLLSDRFSAERPKGSFSTLEIQRTEQGDSAMYLCASSPTTGNTIYFGEGSWLTVV.

This clonotype was seen at least ten times. This rearrangement joins TRBV3-1 to TRBJ2-7; D gene unclear. The CDR3 covers 17 residues. Germline CDR1 reads LGHDT; CDR2 reads YNNKEL (reference sequence). Trimming removed 0 bases from V and 4 bases from J, with 19 bases in between. CDR3 DNA sequence: TGTGCCAGCAGCCAAGAATCATGGGCACCCAGGACGTACGAGCAGTACTTC. Translating gives CASSQESWAPRTYEQYF.

The chain recombines TRBV5-1 with TRBJ2-1, with 7 bases matching TRBD1. The length of the CDR3 is 15 residues. CDR1 is SGHRS and CDR2 is YFSETQ in the germline V gene. V was pared by 3 bases and J by 7 bases, with 10 bases of the junction left unmatched. The CDR3 nucleotides are TGCGCCAGCAGCTCCAGACAGGGTCTACCTAATGAGCAGTTCTTC. Its protein is CASSSRQGLPNEQFF.

This clonotype was detected ten times or more. V and J are TRBV20-1 and TRBJ1-1; D gene unclear. The CDR3 contains 11 residues. Germline lookup yields CDR1 DFQATT and CDR2 SNEGSKA (reference sequence). V lost 5 bases to trimming and J lost 1 base, with 5 bases between them. The CDR3 loop reads CSAQRNTEAFF. CDR3 nucleotides: TGCAGTGCTCAGAGGAACACTGAAGCTTTCTTT.

The gene calls are TRBV30 and TRBJ2-5; D is possibly TRBD1 or TRBD2 (5 bases each). The CDR3 is 14 residues long. Trimming cost V 0 bases and J 5 bases, with 13 bases left between them. The germline CDR1 and CDR2 sequences are GTSNPN and SVGIG (reference sequence). CDR3 DNA: TGTGCCTGGAGTGTACTTGGGGGTTTGGAGACCCAGTACTTC. It is translated as CAWSVLGGLETQYF.